This TCR beta chain was identified during a study of regulatory T cells in long-lasting Graves disease. About the research overall: Antithyroid drugs had been taken under 3 months by newly diagnosed Graves' patients. General study points: Relative to newly diagnosed Graves' patients, persistent ones had lower TCR diversity. Between persistent patients, thousands of public clonotypes were shared, exceeding the approximately 870 shared between new patients.

Trimming pared 4 bases from V and 5 bases from J, leaving 15 bases between. The V gene's germline CDR1 is MNHEY and CDR2 SMNVEV (reference sequence). This CDR3 region has 15 residues. Remarks on this clonotype: Its specificity is unknown.

Arm-PCR with iRepertoire HTBI primers amplified the CDR3 regions for these TCR beta libraries. Using its own MiXCR run on the multiplex PCR reads, TCRdb lists one record per CDR3 protein. The repertoire holds around 230,000 distinct CDR3 sequences, with approximately 20% as singletons. Time point reported: newly diagnosed GD, antithyroid drugs for less than 3 months. Extracted PBMC RNA gave rise to the TCR library. This receptor was identified in a female donor with Graves disease. The material was peripheral blood mononuclear cells (PBMCs), obtained at new diagnosis, from a patient treated with antithyroid drugs. This chain links TRBV27 with TRBJ2-1; possibly TRBD1 or TRBD2 for D (6 bases each). CDR3 sequence (DNA): TGTGCCAGCAGTTGGTCGGGGGCAGCAAACAATGAGCAGTTCTTC. Translated, it gives CASSWSGAANNEQFF.